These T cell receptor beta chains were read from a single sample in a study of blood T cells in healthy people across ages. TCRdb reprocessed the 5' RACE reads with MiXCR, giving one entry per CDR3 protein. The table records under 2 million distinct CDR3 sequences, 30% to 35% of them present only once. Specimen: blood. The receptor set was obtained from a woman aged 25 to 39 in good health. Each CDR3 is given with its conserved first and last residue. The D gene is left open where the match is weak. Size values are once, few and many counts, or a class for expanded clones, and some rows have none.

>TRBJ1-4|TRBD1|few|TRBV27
TGTGCCAGCAGTTTAAAACCGGGACAGGGCGCGGGACTGTTTTTT
CASSLKPGQGAGLFF
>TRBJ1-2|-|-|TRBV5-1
TGCGCCAGCAGCTTGGAACCACACTATGGCTACACCTTC
CASSLEPHYGYTF
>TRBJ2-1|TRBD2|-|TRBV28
TGTGCCAGCAACGCGCCCGGGACTAGCGTCAATGAGCAGTTCTTC
CASNAPGTSVNEQFF
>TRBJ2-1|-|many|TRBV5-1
TGCGCCAGCAGTCGGGACCGGTCCTCCTACAATGAGCAGTTCTTC
CASSRDRSSYNEQFF
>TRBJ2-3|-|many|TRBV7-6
TGTGCCAGCAGCTTAATGCCAACGGGGCCCCCAGATACGCAGTATTTT
CASSLMPTGPPDTQYF
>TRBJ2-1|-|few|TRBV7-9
TGTGCCAGCATGTTACCGGGACTTCCATACAATGAGCAGTTCTTC
CASMLPGLPYNEQFF
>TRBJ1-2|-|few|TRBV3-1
TGTGCCAGCGCCTTAGACAGAAACTATGGCTACACCTTC
CASALDRNYGYTF
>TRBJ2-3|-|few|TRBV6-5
TGTGCCAGCAGTTCTGACACAGGAGGAGATACGCAGTATTTT
CASSSDTGGDTQYF
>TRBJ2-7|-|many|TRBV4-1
TGCGCCAGCAGCCAATTCCCACTTATAAACTGGTCGAGTCTTTCCGAGCAGTACTTC
CASSQFPLINWSSLSEQYF
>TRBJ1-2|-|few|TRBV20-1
TGCAGTGCTGGGGGCAGGGTGCCTCCTAACTATGGCTACACCTTC
CSAGGRVPPNYGYTF
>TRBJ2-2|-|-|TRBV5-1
TGCGCCAGCAGCACGACAGTAGGGGAGCTGTTTTTT
CASSTTVGELFF
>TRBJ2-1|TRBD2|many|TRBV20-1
TGCAGTGCTAGAGCATCGGGACTAAACTACAATGAGCAGTTCTTC
CSARASGLNYNEQFF
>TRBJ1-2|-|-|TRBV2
TGTGCCAGCAGACTAACAGGGTTGAAGGATGGCTACACCTTC
CASRLTGLKDGYTF
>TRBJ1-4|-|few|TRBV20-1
TGCAGTGCCAGCTGGACCGGTAATGAAAAACTGTTTTTT
CSASWTGNEKLFF
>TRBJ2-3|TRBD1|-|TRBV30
TGTGCCTGCCGACAGGGCATAGATACGCAGTATTTT
CACRQGIDTQYF
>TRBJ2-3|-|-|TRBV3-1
TGTGCCAGCAGCCAAGACCCGACAGGACACACAGATACGCAGTATTTT
CASSQDPTGHTDTQYF
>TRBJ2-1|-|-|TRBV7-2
TGTGCCAGCAGCATCCGAAGTTCGTACAATGAGCAGTTCTTC
CASSIRSSYNEQFF
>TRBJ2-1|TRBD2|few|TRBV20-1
TGCAGTGCTTGTAGCGGGGACTCCTACAATGAGCAGTTCTTC
CSACSGDSYNEQFF
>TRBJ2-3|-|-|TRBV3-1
TGTGCCAGCAGCCCCGATACTAGCACAGATACGCAGTATTTT
CASSPDTSTDTQYF
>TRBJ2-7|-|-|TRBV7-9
TGTGCCAGCAGCTTCAACCCACCGGGACCAGACTACGAGCAGTACTTC
CASSFNPPGPDYEQYF
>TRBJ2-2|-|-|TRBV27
TGTGCCAGCAGTTCACCTACTAGGAGGACCGGGGAACTGTTTTTT
CASSSPTRRTGELFF
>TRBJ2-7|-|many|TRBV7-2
TGTGCCAGCAGCTCGCGAGGCTACGAGCAGTACTTC
CASSSRGYEQYF
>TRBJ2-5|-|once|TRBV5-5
TGTGCCAGCAGCTTGGACCAAAGGGGGGCCCGGGAGACCCGGTACTTC
CASSLDQRGARETRYF
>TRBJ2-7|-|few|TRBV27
TGTGCCAGCAGGCCTACTAGGGGAGGGGGCTACGAGCAGTACTTC
CASRPTRGGGYEQYF
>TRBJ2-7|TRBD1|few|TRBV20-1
TGCAGTGCTACTAACCGGGACAGGGTAACCTACGAGCAGTACTTC
CSATNRDRVTYEQYF
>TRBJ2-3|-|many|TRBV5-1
TGCGCCAGCCAGGAGGGGGATCGCACAGATACGCAGTATTTT
CASQEGDRTDTQYF
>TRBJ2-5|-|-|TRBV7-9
TGTGCCAGCAGCAATAGGGTATTAAATCAAGAGACTCAGTACTTC
CASSNRVLNQETQYF
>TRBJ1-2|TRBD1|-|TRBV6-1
TGTGCCAGCAGTGGGAAACAGGGGGTCCGTGGCTACACCTTC
CASSGKQGVRGYTF
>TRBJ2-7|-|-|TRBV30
TGTGCCTGGAGTACTGGGAACACGGTTGGCGAGCAGTACTTC
CAWSTGNTVGEQYF
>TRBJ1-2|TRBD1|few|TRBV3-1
TGTGCCAGCAGCCAAGAATCACGTACACAGGGGTTTAACTATGGCTACACCTTC
CASSQESRTQGFNYGYTF
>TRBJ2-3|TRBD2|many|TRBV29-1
TGCAGCGTTGGCCGGCAGAGCGGGAGAACAGATACGCAGTATTTT
CSVGRQSGRTDTQYF
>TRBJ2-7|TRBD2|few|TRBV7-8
TGTGCCAGCAGCCACGGTGCGGGAGGGCCCTTCTACGAGCAGTACTTC
CASSHGAGGPFYEQYF
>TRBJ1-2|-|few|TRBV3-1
TGTGCCAGCAGCCAAGGAAAGGCCCTCTACACCTTC
CASSQGKALYTF
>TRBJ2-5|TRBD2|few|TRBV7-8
TGTGCCAGCAGCTGGGTAGCGGGAACGGAGACCCAGTACTTC
CASSWVAGTETQYF
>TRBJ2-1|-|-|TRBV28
TGTGCCAGCAGTTTATCAGCTAGTCTGTCAAGCTCCTACAATGAGCGGTTCTTC
CASSLSASLSSSYNERFF
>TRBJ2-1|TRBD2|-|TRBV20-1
TGCAGTGCTAGAGTTGCGGGAGTGGGCAATGAGCAGTTCTTC
CSARVAGVGNEQFF
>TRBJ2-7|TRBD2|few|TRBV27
TGTGCCAGCAGTACCAAGCGGGGGGGGTCCTACGAGCAGTACTTC
CASSTKRGGSYEQYF